This T cell receptor (beta chain) is from a study of T-cell reconstitution after alpha-beta-depleted transplantation in children. Study-wide results and caveats: Among T cells one year after transplant, newly produced cells accounted for most counts and diversity. Where some patients showed high TCRbeta diversity at day 60, it came from recipient T cells and thymic progenitors that had survived. Reportedly, roughly two months post-transplant, alpha-beta T cells arose from several hundred expanded graft clones.

A library of TCRbeta sequences, prepared with unique molecular identifiers, was generated. TCRdb re-analysed the PCR reads in MiXCR, keeping a single row per CDR3 protein. The sample carries roughly 400,000 distinct CDR3 sequences, around 46% recorded once. Regarding this clonotype: Its antigen remains unknown.

The CDR3 has 14 amino acids. Germline values: CDR1 SGHVS, CDR2 FQNEAQ. V was clipped by 5 bases and J by 2 bases, with 13 bases between them. The origin of this receptor is a girl aged 2 to 9 with aplastic anemia, due to receive a stem cell transplant. Sequencing used PBMCs, obtained before TCRalphabeta/CD19-depleted stem cell transplant. The chain uses TRBV7-8 and TRBJ2-7, with D maybe TRBD2 (6 bases). The CDR3 DNA sequence: TGTGCCAGCAGCCCCGGGCGGGGTGCCTACGAGCAGTACTTC. Its protein is CASSPGRGAYEQYF.